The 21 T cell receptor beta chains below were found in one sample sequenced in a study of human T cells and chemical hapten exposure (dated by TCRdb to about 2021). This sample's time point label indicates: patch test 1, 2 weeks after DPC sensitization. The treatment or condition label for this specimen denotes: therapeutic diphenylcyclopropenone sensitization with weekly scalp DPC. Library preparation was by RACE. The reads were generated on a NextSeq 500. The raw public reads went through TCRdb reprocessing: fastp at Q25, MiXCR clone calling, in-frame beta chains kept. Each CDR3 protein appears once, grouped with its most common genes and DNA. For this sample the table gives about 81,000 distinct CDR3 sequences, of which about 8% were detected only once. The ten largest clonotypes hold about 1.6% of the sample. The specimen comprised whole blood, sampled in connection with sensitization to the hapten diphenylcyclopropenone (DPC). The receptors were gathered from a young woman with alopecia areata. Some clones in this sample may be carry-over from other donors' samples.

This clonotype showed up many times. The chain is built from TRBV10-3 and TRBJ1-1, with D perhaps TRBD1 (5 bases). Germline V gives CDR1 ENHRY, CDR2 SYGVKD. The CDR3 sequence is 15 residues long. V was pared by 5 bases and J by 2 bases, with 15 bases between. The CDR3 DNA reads TGTGCCATCAGTTCCCAGGAAGGGGCCAACACTGAAGCTTTCTTT. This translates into CAISSQEGANTEAFF.

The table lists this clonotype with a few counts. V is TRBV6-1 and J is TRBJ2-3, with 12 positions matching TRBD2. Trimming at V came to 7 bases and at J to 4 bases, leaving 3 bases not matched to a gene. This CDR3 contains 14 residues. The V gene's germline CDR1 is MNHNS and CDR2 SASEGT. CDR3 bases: TGTGCCAGCACACGGACTAGCGGGGCAGATACGCAGTATTTT. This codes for CASTRTSGADTQYF.

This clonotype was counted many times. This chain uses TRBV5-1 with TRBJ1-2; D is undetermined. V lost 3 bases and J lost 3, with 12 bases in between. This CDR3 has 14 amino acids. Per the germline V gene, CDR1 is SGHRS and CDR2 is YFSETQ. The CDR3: CASSSIPGHYGYTF. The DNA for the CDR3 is TGCGCCAGCAGCTCGATACCGGGCCACTATGGCTACACCTTC.

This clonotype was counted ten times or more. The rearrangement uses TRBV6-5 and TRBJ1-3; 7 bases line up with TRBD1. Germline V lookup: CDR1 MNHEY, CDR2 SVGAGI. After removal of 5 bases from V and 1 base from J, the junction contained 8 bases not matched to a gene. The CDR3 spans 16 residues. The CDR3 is CASSPGQLNSGNTIYF. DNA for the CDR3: TGTGCCAGCAGTCCGGGACAGCTAAATTCTGGAAACACCATATATTTT.

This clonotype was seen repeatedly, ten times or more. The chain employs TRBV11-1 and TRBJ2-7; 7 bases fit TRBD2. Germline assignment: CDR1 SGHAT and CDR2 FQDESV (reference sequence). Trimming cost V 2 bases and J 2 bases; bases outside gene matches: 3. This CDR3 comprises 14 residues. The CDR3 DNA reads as TGTGCCAGCAGCTTAACTAGCGAGGCCTACGAGCAGTACTTC. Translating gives CASSLTSEAYEQYF.

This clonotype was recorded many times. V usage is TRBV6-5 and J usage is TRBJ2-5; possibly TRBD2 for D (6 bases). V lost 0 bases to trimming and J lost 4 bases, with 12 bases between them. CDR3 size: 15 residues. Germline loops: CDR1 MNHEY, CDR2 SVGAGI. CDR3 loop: CASSYSPGERETQYF. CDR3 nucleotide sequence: TGTGCCAGCAGTTACTCGCCGGGGGAGCGAGAGACCCAGTACTTC.

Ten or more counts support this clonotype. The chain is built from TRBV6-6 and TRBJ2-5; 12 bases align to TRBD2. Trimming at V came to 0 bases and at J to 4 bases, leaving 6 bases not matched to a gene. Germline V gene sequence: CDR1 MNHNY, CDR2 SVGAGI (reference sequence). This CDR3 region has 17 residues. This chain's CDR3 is CASSYSPSGGVTETQYF. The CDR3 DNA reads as TGTGCCAGCAGTTACTCGCCTAGCGGGGGGGTCACAGAGACCCAGTACTTC.

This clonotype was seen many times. CDR3 sequence: CSVDGLRSLRETQYF. The CDR3 DNA reads TGCAGCGTTGATGGGCTCCGATCCTTGAGGGAGACCCAGTACTTC. The genes are TRBV29-1 and TRBJ2-5; D unclear. CDR3 length: 15 residues. Looked up from germline, CDR1 is SQVTM and CDR2 is ANQGSEA. V was shortened by 3 bases and J by 5 bases, with 19 bases between the two germline ends. Combining the CDR3 with reference TRBV29-1 and TRBJ2-5 gives the whole variable domain SAVISQKPSRDICQRGTSLTIQCQVDSQVTMMFWYRQQPGQSLTLIATANQGSEATYESGFVIDKFPISRPNLTFSTLTVSNMSPEDSSIYLCSVDGLRSLRETQYFGPGTRLLVL.

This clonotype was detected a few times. The CDR3 protein is CAWAPRRDRGRGLGNTIYF. The CDR3 nucleotides read TGTGCCTGGGCACCCCGAAGAGACAGGGGCCGGGGTCTAGGAAACACCATATATTTT. The genes are TRBV30 and TRBJ1-3, with 8 bases that match TRBD1. Germline CDR1 reads GTSNPN; CDR2 reads SVGIG (reference sequence). The CDR3 contains 19 residues. J gave up 4 bases and V 5 bases, and 22 bases lay outside the gene matches.

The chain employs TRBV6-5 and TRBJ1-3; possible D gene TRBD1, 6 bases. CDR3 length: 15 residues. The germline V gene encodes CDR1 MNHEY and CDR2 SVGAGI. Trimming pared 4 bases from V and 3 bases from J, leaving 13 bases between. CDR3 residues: CASSFGGGGGNTIYF. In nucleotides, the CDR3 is TGTGCCAGCAGTTTCGGGGGGGGCGGTGGAAACACCATATATTTT.

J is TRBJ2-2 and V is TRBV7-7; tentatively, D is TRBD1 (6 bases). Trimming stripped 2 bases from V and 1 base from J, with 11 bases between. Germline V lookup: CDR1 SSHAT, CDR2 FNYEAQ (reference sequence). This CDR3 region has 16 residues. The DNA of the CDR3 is TGTGCCAGCAGCTTATTCCAGGGGCTGAACACCGGGGAGCTGTTTTTT. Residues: CASSLFQGLNTGELFF.

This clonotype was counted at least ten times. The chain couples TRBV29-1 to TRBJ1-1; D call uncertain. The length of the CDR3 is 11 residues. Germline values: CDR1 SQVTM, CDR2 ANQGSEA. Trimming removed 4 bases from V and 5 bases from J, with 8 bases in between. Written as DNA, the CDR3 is TGCAGCGTTGGGCTTCCGACTGAAGCTTTCTTT. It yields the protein CSVGLPTEAFF.

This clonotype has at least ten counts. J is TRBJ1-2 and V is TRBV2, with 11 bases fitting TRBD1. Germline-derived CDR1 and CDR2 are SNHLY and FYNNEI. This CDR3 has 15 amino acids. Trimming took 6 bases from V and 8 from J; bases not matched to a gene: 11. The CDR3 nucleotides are TGTGCCAGCAGACATGGAGGGACAGGGGGTTGGGGCTACACCTTC. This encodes CASRHGGTGGWGYTF.

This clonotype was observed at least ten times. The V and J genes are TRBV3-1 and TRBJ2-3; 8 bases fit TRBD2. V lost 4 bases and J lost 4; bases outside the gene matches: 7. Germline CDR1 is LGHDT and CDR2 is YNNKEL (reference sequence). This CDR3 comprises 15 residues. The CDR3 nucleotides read TGTGCCAGCAGCCCGCAACTAGCGGCGGCAGATACGCAGTATTTT. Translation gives CASSPQLAAADTQYF.

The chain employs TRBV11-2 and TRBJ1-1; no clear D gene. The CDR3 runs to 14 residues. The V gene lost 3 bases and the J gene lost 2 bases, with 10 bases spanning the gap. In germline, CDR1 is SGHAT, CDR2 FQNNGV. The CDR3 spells CASSLEVGNTEAFF. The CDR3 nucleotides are TGTGCCAGCAGCTTGGAGGTAGGAAACACTGAAGCTTTCTTT.

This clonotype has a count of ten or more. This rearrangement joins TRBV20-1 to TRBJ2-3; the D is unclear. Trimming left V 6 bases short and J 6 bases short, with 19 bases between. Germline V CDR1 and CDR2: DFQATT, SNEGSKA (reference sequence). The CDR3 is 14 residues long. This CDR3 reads CSAEDRNPVDTQYF. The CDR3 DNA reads TGCAGTGCAGAAGACCGGAACCCGGTGGATACGCAGTATTTT.

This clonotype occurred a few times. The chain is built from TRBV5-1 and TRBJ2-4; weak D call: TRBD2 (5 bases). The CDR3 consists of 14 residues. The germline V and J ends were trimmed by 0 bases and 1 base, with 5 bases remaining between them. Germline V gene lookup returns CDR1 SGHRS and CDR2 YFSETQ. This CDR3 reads CASSLGEAKNIQYF. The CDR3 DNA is TGCGCCAGCAGCTTGGGGGAGGCCAAAAACATTCAGTACTTC. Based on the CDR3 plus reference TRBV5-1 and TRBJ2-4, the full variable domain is KAGVTQTPRYLIKTRGQQVTLSCSPISGHRSVSWYQQTPGQGLQFLFEYFSETQRNKGNFPGRFSGRQFSNSRSEMNVSTLELGDSALYLCASSLGEAKNIQYFGAGTRLSVL.

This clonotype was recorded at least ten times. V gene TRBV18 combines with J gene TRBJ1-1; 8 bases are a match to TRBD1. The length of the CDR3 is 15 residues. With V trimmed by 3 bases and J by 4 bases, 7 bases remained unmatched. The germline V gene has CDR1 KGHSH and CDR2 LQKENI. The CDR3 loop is CASSPLTGEATEAFF. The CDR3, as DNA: TGTGCCAGCTCACCCTTGACAGGGGAGGCCACTGAAGCTTTCTTT.

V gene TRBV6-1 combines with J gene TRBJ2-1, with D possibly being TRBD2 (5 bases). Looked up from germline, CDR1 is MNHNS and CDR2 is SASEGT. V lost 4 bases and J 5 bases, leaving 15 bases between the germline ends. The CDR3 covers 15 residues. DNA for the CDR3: TGTGCCAGCAGTGTACTCGGACTTCTCAACAATGAGCAGTTCTTC. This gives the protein CASSVLGLLNNEQFF.

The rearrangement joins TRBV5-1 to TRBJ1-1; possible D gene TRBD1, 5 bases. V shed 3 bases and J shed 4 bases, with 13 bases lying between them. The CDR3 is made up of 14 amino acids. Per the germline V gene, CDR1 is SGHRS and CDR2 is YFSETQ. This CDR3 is CASSSEGFGTEAFF. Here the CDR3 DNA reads TGCGCCAGCAGCTCAGAGGGGTTCGGCACTGAAGCTTTCTTT.

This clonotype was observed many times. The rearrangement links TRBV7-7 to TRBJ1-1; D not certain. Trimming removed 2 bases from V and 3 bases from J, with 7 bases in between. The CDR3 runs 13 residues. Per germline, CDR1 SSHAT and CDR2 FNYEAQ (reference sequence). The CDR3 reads CASSLSPDTEAFF. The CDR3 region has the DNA TGTGCCAGCAGCTTAAGCCCGGACACTGAAGCTTTCTTT.